This TCR beta chain was sequenced for a study of T cell responses to AZD1222 COVID-19 vaccine. Study outcomes and limitations: Of spike-specific TCRs, nearly half reportedly target regions left unmutated in variants. Vaccination with two AZD1222 doses was followed by a rise in Spike-specific TCR breadth and depth. White British donors predominated, females outnumbered males, and clonal diversity was possibly underestimated. Sampling captured repertoires only after the peak T cell response.

Germline CDR1 and CDR2: MDHEN and SYDVKM. The CDR3 loop spans 16 amino acids. V lost 6 bases and J lost 0, with 18 bases in between. Remarks on this clone: Its matching antigen is unknown.

The method was immunoSEQ multiplex PCR; TCRdb's version includes in-frame clones alone and lacks a portion of them. The sample lists under 140,000 clones, roughly four fifths occurring once. The sample in question was peripheral blood, obtained on day 0 of AZD1222 vaccination. V and J are TRBV28 and TRBJ2-7; the D is unclear. The origin of this receptor is an adult in good health. CDR3 protein: CASSPFEGASSYEQYF. The CDR3, as DNA: TGTGCCAGCAGCCCCTTTGAAGGCGCCTCCTCCTACGAGCAGTACTTC.